This TCR beta chain was observed in a study of T cells in Graves' hyperthyroidism and ophthalmopathy. From RNA transcripts, TCR beta CDR3 regions were amplified. A set of HTBI primers served as the primers for a first-round RT-PCR of the TCR CDR3. TCRdb itself ran the multiplex PCR reads through MiXCR, one entry per CDR3 protein. The sample includes a few hundred thousand distinct CDR3 sequences, roughly 13% of them seen just once. CDR1 is MNHNS and CDR2 is SASEGT in the germline V gene. The V segment lost 7 bases and the J segment 5 bases; nucleotides outside the gene matches: 14. This CDR3 is built from 16 residues. This clonotype has a count of ten or more. Newly diagnosed patients aged 18 to 65 had hyperthyroidism of under 2 months' duration.

The V gene is TRBV6-1, the J gene TRBJ2-7, with 10 bases identical to TRBD2. The TCR comes from a woman between 18 and 30 years old with Graves' hyperthyroidism. Sequencing was done on a sample of blood. CDR3 bases: TGTGCCAGCATGGGGGGGTCTAGCGGGAGTTTCAACGAGCAGTACTTC. Translation: CASMGGSSGSFNEQYF.